The 31 T cell receptor beta chains reported below all come from one sample, sequenced in a study of graft-versus-host responses after intestinal transplantation. For these TCRs, the target antigens are not known. Sequenced by immunoSEQ multiplex PCR; TCRdb stores in-frame clones only, minus some. Of about 90,000 clones in the sample, approximately 90% were seen once. The sequencing used unstimulated CD4+ T cells sorted from spleen or lymph node cells, collected before transplant. These receptors came from a human donor who was the organ donor for an intestinal transplant.

J is TRBJ2-5 and V is TRBV28, with D uncertain. Per germline, CDR1 MDHEN and CDR2 SYDVKM. V lost 2 bases to trimming and J lost 3 bases, with 10 bases between them. There are 14 residues in the CDR3. CDR3 in amino acids: CASSLQTLEETQYF. In nucleotides, the CDR3 is TGTGCCAGCAGTTTACAAACTCTAGAAGAGACCCAGTACTTC.

The CDR3 DNA follows: TGTGCCAGTAGGCGCCAAGACAGGGGGCGCTCCCAGGGCGGCTACACCTTC. It encodes CASRRQDRGRSQGGYTF. V and J are TRBV19 and TRBJ1-2, with TRBD1 matching 10 bases. This CDR3 is 17 amino acids long. With 6 bases clipped from V and 8 bases from J, the junction kept 18 bases outside the gene matches. In germline, CDR1 is LNHDA, CDR2 SQIVND (reference sequence).

The chain uses TRBV29-1 and TRBJ1-2; 8 bases map to TRBD1. This CDR3 is 14 amino acids long. Germline CDR1 reads SQVTM; CDR2 reads ANQGSEA. The junction had 8 bases not matched to a gene; V was cut back by 3 bases and J by 5 bases. The CDR3 spells CSVELRGLNYGYTF. The CDR3 DNA is TGCAGCGTTGAGCTCAGGGGGCTAAATTATGGCTACACCTTC.

The rearrangement uses TRBV19 and TRBJ2-5; D might be TRBD1 (7 bases). The CDR3 extends over 14 amino acids. Trimming pared 5 bases from V and 5 bases from J, leaving 15 bases between. The germline V gene has CDR1 LNHDA and CDR2 SQIVND (reference sequence). CDR3 DNA: TGTGCCAGTAGTGTGAACAGGGGAGGCGAGACCCAGTACTTC. Translation: CASSVNRGGETQYF.

This chain uses TRBV5-1 with TRBJ1-3; TRBD1 agrees at 7 bases. V was clipped by 2 bases and J by 4 bases; unmatched bases: 6. Germline-derived CDR1 and CDR2 are SGHRS and YFSETQ. The CDR3 is made up of 15 amino acids. The CDR3 DNA is TGCGCCAGCAGCTTACGGACAGGTGGAGGAAACACCATATATTTT. The encoded protein is CASSLRTGGGNTIYF.

DNA of the CDR3: TGTGCCAGCAGCTTACAGGTCGGCAATAATGAGCAGTTCTTC. Translated, it gives CASSLQVGNNEQFF. The chain is built from TRBV5-5 and TRBJ2-1; tentatively, D is TRBD1 (5 bases). The CDR3 loop spans 14 amino acids. CDR1 SGHKS and CDR2 YYEKEE come from the germline V gene (reference sequence). V lost 2 bases and J lost 7, with 13 bases in between.

The chain joins TRBV5-6 to TRBJ2-1; the match to TRBD2 covers 7 bases. The CDR3 is 15 residues long. The junction had 11 bases not matched to a gene; V was cut back by 4 bases and J by 7 bases. Germline values: CDR1 SGHDT, CDR2 YYEEEE. The CDR3 DNA is TGTGCCAGCAGCCGACCGGGACTACAATTTAATGAGCAGTTCTTC. Its translation is CASSRPGLQFNEQFF. Together with reference TRBV5-6 and TRBJ2-1, the CDR3 gives the full variable domain: DAGVTQSPTHLIKTRGQQVTLRCSPKSGHDTVSWYQQALGQGPQFIFQYYEEEERQRGNFPDRFSGHQFPNYSSELNVNALLLGDSALYLCASSRPGLQFNEQFFGPGTRLTVL.

This chain links TRBV7-5 with TRBJ2-5; TRBD1 is the table's D call and was not checked against the DNA. TRBV7-5 is labeled a pseudogene. The CDR3 length is 16 residues. The CDR3 here is CARSLEKGQGTETQYF. Written as DNA, the CDR3 is TGTGCCAGAAGCTTAGAAAAAGGACAGGGGACGGAGACCCAGTACTTC.

The rearrangement joins TRBV5-4 to TRBJ2-3; 10 nucleotides match TRBD2. V lost 3 bases, J lost 0 bases, and 10 bases stayed unmatched. CDR1 SGHNT and CDR2 YYREEE come from the germline V gene (reference sequence). The CDR3 covers 18 residues. CDR3 in DNA: TGTGCCAGCAGCTCAGCCCACCTAGCGGGGGCAAGCACAGATACGCAGTATTTT. Translating it yields CASSSAHLAGASTDTQYF. Variable domain in full (rest from reference TRBV5-4 and TRBJ2-3): ETGVTQSPTHLIKTRGQQVTLRCSSQSGHNTVSWYQQALGQGPQFIFQYYREEENGRGNFPPRFSGLQFPNYSSELNVNALELDDSALYLCASSSAHLAGASTDTQYFGPGTRLTVL.

The chain recombines TRBV2 with TRBJ1-6; D call uncertain. V was trimmed by 4 bases and J by 2 bases, leaving 9 bases between them. This CDR3 region has 15 residues. Germline V gene sequence: CDR1 SNHLY, CDR2 FYNNEI. The CDR3 sequence: CASSATRPYNSPLHF. The CDR3 DNA reads TGTGCCAGCAGTGCTACCCGCCCCTATAATTCACCCCTCCACTTT.

The chain joins TRBV18 to TRBJ2-1; 11 nucleotides agree with TRBD2. V lost 3 bases, J lost 1 base, and 8 bases stayed unmatched. The CDR3 extends over 18 amino acids. The V gene's germline CDR1 is KGHSH and CDR2 LQKENI. CDR3 in DNA: TGTGCCAGCTCACCCGTCTTAGCGGGAGGGCCATCCTACAATGAGCAGTTCTTC. This gives the protein CASSPVLAGGPSYNEQFF.

The CDR3 is CASSLEGRAGVSARGELFF. The CDR3 DNA reads as TGTGCCAGCAGCTTAGAGGGTCGAGCGGGAGTCAGCGCACGAGGGGAGCTGTTTTTT. J is TRBJ2-2 and V is TRBV11-1; 8 bases are a match to TRBD2. There are 19 residues in the CDR3. The germline CDR1 and CDR2 sequences are SGHAT and FQDESV (reference sequence). V dropped 1 base and J dropped 8; count of bases not matched to a gene: 18.

This clone appeared once. The chain has TRBV4-2 and TRBJ1-4, with D tentatively TRBD1 (5 bases). Germline CDR1 reads LGHNA; CDR2 reads YNFKEQ. This CDR3 is built from 14 residues. V was cut by 0 bases and J by 10 bases, with 12 bases left in between. The CDR3 nucleotides are TGTGCCAGCAGCCAAGATGTCAGGGCGGTAAAACTGTTTTTT. It yields the protein CASSQDVRAVKLFF.

The chain uses TRBV21-1 and TRBJ1-5; TRBD1 is the table's D call and was not checked against the DNA. TRBV21-1 is recorded as a pseudogene. This CDR3 is built from 15 residues. CDR3 residues: CASSQRGNGNQPQHF. CDR3 DNA sequence: TGTGCCAGCAGTCAGAGGGGGAATGGCAATCAGCCCCAGCATTTT.

The chain recombines TRBV5-5 with TRBJ1-3; 8 bases map to TRBD1. The germline V gene has CDR1 SGHKS and CDR2 YYEKEE (reference sequence). The CDR3 has 14 residues. V gave up 2 bases and J gave up 14 bases; unmatched junction bases: 12. CDR3 DNA sequence: TGTGCCAGCAGCTTCGAGGGACAGGTTGGGTTTCTATATTTT. Its translation: CASSFEGQVGFLYF.

This sequence joins TRBV5-4 and TRBJ2-7; perhaps TRBD1 as D (5 bases). Looked up from germline, CDR1 is SGHNT and CDR2 is YYREEE (reference sequence). V dropped 4 bases and J dropped 2 bases, with 25 bases sitting between them. CDR3 length equals 18 residues. The CDR3 region is CASSPPVSATEYTYEQYF. The DNA for the CDR3 is TGTGCCAGCAGCCCGCCTGTGTCGGCGACAGAGTATACCTACGAGCAGTACTTC.

V is TRBV29-1 and J is TRBJ2-1, with a weak D call TRBD2 (7 bases). Deletions cut 7 bases from V and 4 bases from J, with 17 bases between. Per germline, CDR1 SQVTM and CDR2 ANQGSEA. The CDR3 is 14 amino acids. Here the CDR3 DNA reads TGCAGCGGTGGAGGGGGGGGGAAATACAATGAGCAGTTCTTC. It translates to CSGGGGGKYNEQFF.

The V gene is TRBV10-2, the J gene TRBJ2-5; D not resolved. CDR3 length: 13 amino acids. Germline lookup yields CDR1 WSHSY and CDR2 SAAADI. The V gene lost 1 base and the J gene lost 5 bases, with 8 bases spanning the gap. CDR3 amino acids: CASSELRQETQYF. In nucleotides, the CDR3 is TGCGCCAGCAGTGAGTTACGTCAGGAGACCCAGTACTTC.

V and J are TRBV9 and TRBJ1-2; 11 bases agree with TRBD1. In germline, CDR1 is SGDLS, CDR2 YYNGEE. There are 17 residues in the CDR3. The V segment lost 3 bases and the J segment 4 bases; nucleotides outside the gene matches: 11. CDR3 DNA sequence: TGTGCCAGCAGCGCCCGGGACAGGGGGGGCCGGACCTATGGCTACACCTTC. Amino acids: CASSARDRGGRTYGYTF. Full variable domain (rest looked up from reference TRBV9 and TRBJ1-2): DSGVTQTPKHLITATGQRVTLRCSPRSGDLSVYWYQQSLDQGLQFLIQYYNGEERAKGNILERFSAQQFPDLHSELNLSSLELGDSALYFCASSARDRGGRTYGYTFGSGTRLTVV.

This chain uses TRBV29-1 with TRBJ2-1; no firm D call. The CDR3 is 14 amino acids. CDR1 is SQVTM, CDR2 ANQGSEA, per germline. With 4 bases removed from V and 0 bases from J, the gap between germline ends came to 10 bases. CDR3 amino acids: CSVALAASYNEQFF. CDR3 bases: TGCAGCGTTGCCTTGGCGGCCTCCTACAATGAGCAGTTCTTC.

The gene calls are TRBV28 and TRBJ2-2, with 7 positions matching TRBD1. Germline-derived CDR1 and CDR2 are MDHEN and SYDVKM. Trimming took 0 bases from V and 0 from J; bases not matched to a gene: 4. The CDR3 runs to 17 residues. The CDR3: CASSLWSRGTNTGELFF. CDR3 nucleotide sequence: TGTGCCAGCAGTTTATGGAGCAGGGGGACGAACACCGGGGAGCTGTTTTTT.

This sequence joins TRBV18 and TRBJ1-3, with D possibly TRBD1 on 5 matching bases. Trimming removed 4 bases from V and 4 bases from J, with 17 bases in between. There are 16 residues in the CDR3. The germline V gene has CDR1 KGHSH and CDR2 LQKENI. The CDR3 DNA reads as TGTGCCAGCTCACAGGGGCCCTCGAGCGGGGGAAACACCATATATTTT. Translation: CASSQGPSSGGNTIYF.

In its sample, this clone was seen once. The CDR3 DNA follows: TGTGCCAGCAAGGGACACCGCCAAGAGACCCAGTACTTC. The encoded protein is CASKGHRQETQYF. The rearrangement links TRBV2 to TRBJ2-5; weak D call: TRBD1 (6 bases). The germline V and J ends were trimmed by 7 bases and 1 base, with 10 bases remaining between them. CDR3 length: 13 residues. The germline V gene encodes CDR1 SNHLY and CDR2 FYNNEI.

The rearrangement uses TRBV28 and TRBJ2-5; D may be TRBD1 (6 bases). V was pared by 6 bases and J by 6 bases, with 23 bases between. The germline gives CDR1 MDHEN, CDR2 SYDVKM. The length of the CDR3 is 16 residues. CDR3 amino acids: CASRQERQAWGKTQYF. The CDR3, as DNA: TGTGCCAGCAGACAAGAAAGACAGGCCTGGGGAAAGACCCAGTACTTC.

The chain links TRBV6-5 to TRBJ2-7; 13 bases map to TRBD2. The CDR3 extends over 14 amino acids. Germline V gives CDR1 MNHEY, CDR2 SVGAGI. The J segment lost 5 bases and the V segment lost 8 bases, leaving 6 bases of the junction unmatched. The DNA for the CDR3 is TGTGCCAGCGGGTCGACTAGCGGGAGGAACGAGCAGTACTTC. Protein sequence: CASGSTSGRNEQYF.

The chain carries TRBV4-1 and TRBJ1-2; D is undetermined. This CDR3 has 16 amino acids. V lost 1 base and J 4 bases, leaving 16 bases between the germline ends. Germline V gene data show CDR1 as MGHRA and CDR2 as YSYEKL. The chain's CDR3 is CASSQGETRVAYGYTF. CDR3 DNA: TGCGCCAGCAGCCAAGGCGAGACCCGGGTGGCCTATGGCTACACCTTC.

The chain recombines TRBV30 with TRBJ2-5, with TRBD1 identical over 11 bases. Near its end, the DNA agrees better with TRBJ2-7, so the J call may be wrong. This CDR3 contains 14 residues. CDR1 is GTSNPN, CDR2 SVGIG, per germline (reference sequence). The CDR3 protein is CAWTPGQGAYEQYF. CDR3 nucleotides: TGTGCCTGGACCCCCGGACAGGGGGCATACGAGCAGTACTTC.

The rearrangement uses TRBV2 and TRBJ2-5; TRBD1 is a possible D gene (6 bases). V was pared by 5 bases and J by 4 bases, with 11 bases between. Germline V CDR1 and CDR2: SNHLY, FYNNEI. The CDR3 has 13 residues. The CDR3 spells CASSTGLRETQYF. CDR3 DNA: TGTGCCAGCAGTACAGGGCTCCGAGAGACCCAGTACTTC.

This clone was picked up one time. The chain combines TRBV28 with TRBJ1-3, with 8 bases that match TRBD1. The CDR3 loop spans 15 amino acids. Trimming at V came to 8 bases and at J to 5 bases, leaving 11 bases not matched to a gene. Germline V gene sequence: CDR1 MDHEN, CDR2 SYDVKM. The CDR3 loop reads CASVVGQGSRNTIYF. Here the CDR3 DNA reads TGTGCCAGCGTTGTAGGACAGGGATCCAGAAACACCATATATTTT. The full variable domain, with the rest looked up from reference TRBV28 and TRBJ1-3, is DVKVTQSSRYLVKRTGEKVFLECVQDMDHENMFWYRQDPGLGLRLIYFSYDVKMKEKGDIPEGYSVSREKKERFSLILESASTNQTSMYLCASVVGQGSRNTIYFGEGSWLTVV.

The chain links TRBV5-1 to TRBJ2-5, with 7 positions matching TRBD1. The germline V gene encodes CDR1 SGHRS and CDR2 YFSETQ. The CDR3 extends over 14 amino acids. The trim removed 3 bases at V and 3 bases at J, leaving 5 bases unmatched. The CDR3 loop reads CASSSGTVEETQYF. CDR3 DNA: TGCGCCAGCAGCTCGGGGACAGTTGAAGAGACCCAGTACTTC.

This rearrangement joins TRBV6-1 to TRBJ2-7; perhaps TRBD1 as D (7 bases). This CDR3 comprises 12 residues. Germline CDR1 is MNHNS and CDR2 is SASEGT. V shed 7 bases and J shed 5 bases, with 12 bases lying between them. The CDR3 region has the DNA TGTGCCAGCAACAGGGGCGGGAACGAGCAGTACTTC. Translation: CASNRGGNEQYF.